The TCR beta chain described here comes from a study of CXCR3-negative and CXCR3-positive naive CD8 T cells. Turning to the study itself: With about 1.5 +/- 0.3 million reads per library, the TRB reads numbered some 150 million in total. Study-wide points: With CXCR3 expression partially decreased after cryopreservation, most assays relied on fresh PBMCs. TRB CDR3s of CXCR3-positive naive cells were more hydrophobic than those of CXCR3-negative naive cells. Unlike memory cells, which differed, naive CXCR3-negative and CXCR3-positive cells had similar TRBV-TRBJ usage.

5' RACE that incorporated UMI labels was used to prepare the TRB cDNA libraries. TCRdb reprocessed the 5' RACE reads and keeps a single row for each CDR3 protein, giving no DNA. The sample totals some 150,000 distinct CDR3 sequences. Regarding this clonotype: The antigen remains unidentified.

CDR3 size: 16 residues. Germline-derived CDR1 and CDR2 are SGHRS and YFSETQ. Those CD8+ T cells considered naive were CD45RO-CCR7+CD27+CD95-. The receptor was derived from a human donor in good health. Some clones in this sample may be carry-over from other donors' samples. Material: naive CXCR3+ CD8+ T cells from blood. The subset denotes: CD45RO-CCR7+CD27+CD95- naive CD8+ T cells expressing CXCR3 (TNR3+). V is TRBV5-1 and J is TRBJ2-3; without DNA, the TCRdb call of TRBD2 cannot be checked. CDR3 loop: CASSLLAGGHTDTQYF.